These 9 T cell receptor beta chains originate from one sample sequenced in a study of cytomegalovirus exposure and HLA in healthy donors. 13 Jbeta primers and 60 Vbeta primers were used for the PCR. The data were produced by immunoSEQ multiplex PCR, yet TCRdb's version contains in-frame clones alone and is incomplete. This sample yields approximately 210,000 clones, of which around 86% are seen a single time; approximately 1.5% belongs to the top ten. Sequenced: PBMCs. These receptors all come from a woman under 30 in good health and CMV-seronegative.

This clone has only one observation. The V call is TRBV19, the J call TRBJ1-5, with D tentatively TRBD1 (6 bases). The CDR3 length is 14 residues. The ends were cut back, 7 bases at V and 9 bases at J, with 19 bases in the middle. The germline CDR1 and CDR2 sequences are LNHDA and SQIVND (reference sequence). The CDR3 DNA is TGTGCCAGTAACCCAGGGACACCGAGGTGGCCCCAGCATTTT. Protein: CASNPGTPRWPQHF.

The V gene is TRBV30, the J gene TRBJ1-1; possibly TRBD1 for D (6 bases). The V gene lost 2 bases and the J gene lost 8 bases, with 12 bases spanning the gap. The CDR3 spans 12 residues. Germline loops: CDR1 GTSNPN, CDR2 SVGIG (reference sequence). Here the CDR3 reads CAWSRQANEAFF. The CDR3 region has the DNA TGTGCCTGGAGTCGACAGGCCAACGAAGCTTTCTTT.

The rearrangement joins TRBV13 to TRBJ2-2; 15 bases are shared with TRBD2. Germline V gives CDR1 PRHDT, CDR2 FYEKMQ (reference sequence). V dropped 0 bases and J dropped 1; count of bases not matched to a gene: 6. The CDR3 runs to 20 residues. In DNA, the CDR3 is TGTGCCAGCAGCTTAGGTTTGGGACTAGCGGGGGGCGTGAACACCGGGGAGCTGTTTTTT. Encoded protein: CASSLGLGLAGGVNTGELFF. The whole variable domain, remainder taken from reference TRBV13 and TRBJ2-2, is AAGVIQSPRHLIKEKRETATLKCYPIPRHDTVYWYQQGPGQDPQFLISFYEKMQSDKGSIPDRFSAQQFSDYHSELNMSSLELGDSALYFCASSLGLGLAGGVNTGELFFGEGSRLTVL.

The count of this clone is one. This sequence joins TRBV19 and TRBJ1-2; 7 bases agree with TRBD1. CDR1 is LNHDA and CDR2 is SQIVND in the germline V gene (reference sequence). J was trimmed by 4 bases and V by 5 bases; bases with no gene match: 7. The CDR3 covers 14 residues. CDR3 nucleotide sequence: TGTGCCAGTAGTCCCCGTGGGACAGTCTATGGCTACACCTTC. This encodes CASSPRGTVYGYTF.

The chain couples TRBV4-2 to TRBJ2-1; 9 bases match TRBD2. J gave up 7 bases and V 0 bases, and 10 bases lay outside the gene matches. The CDR3 runs 17 residues. The germline CDR1 and CDR2 sequences are LGHNA and YNFKEQ. The CDR3 sequence is CASSQELAGGWRNEQFF. CDR3 DNA: TGTGCCAGCAGCCAAGAACTCGCGGGGGGGTGGAGGAATGAGCAGTTCTTC.

The V and J genes are TRBV18 and TRBJ1-1; TRBD1 matches 11 bases. The germline gives CDR1 KGHSH, CDR2 LQKENI. This CDR3 has 17 residues. V dropped 4 bases and J dropped 0; count of bases not matched to a gene: 7. For the CDR3, the DNA is TGTGCCAGCTCACGTGGGACAGGGGGTAACATGAACACTGAAGCTTTCTTT. Its protein product is CASSRGTGGNMNTEAFF.

This sequence joins TRBV30 and TRBJ2-7; D unresolved. The CDR3 is 13 amino acids. Between the trimmed V and J ends, which lost 3 bases and 5 bases, there was a span of 14 bases. Germline loops: CDR1 GTSNPN, CDR2 SVGIG (reference sequence). CDR3 DNA: TGTGCCTGGAGGCCATCCGATAGAAACGAGCAGTACTTC. Residues: CAWRPSDRNEQYF.

This sequence joins TRBV6-1 and TRBJ1-2, with D possibly being TRBD1 (6 bases). This CDR3 comprises 15 residues. Per the germline V gene, CDR1 is MNHNS and CDR2 is SASEGT. With 7 bases removed from V and 4 bases from J, the gap between germline ends came to 19 bases. In DNA, the CDR3 is TGTGCCAGCATTCCACCCGGACAGCTAAGCTATGGCTACACCTTC. Translated: CASIPPGQLSYGYTF.

The genes are TRBV10-3 and TRBJ1-1; 9 bases align to TRBD1. Germline-derived CDR1 and CDR2 are ENHRY and SYGVKD. CDR3 length: 17 residues. V lost 6 bases, J lost 1 base, and 12 bases stayed unmatched. CDR3 nucleotides: TGTGCCATCAGGAACATACCGGGACAGGGCGAGAACACTGAAGCTTTCTTT. As protein: CAIRNIPGQGENTEAFF.